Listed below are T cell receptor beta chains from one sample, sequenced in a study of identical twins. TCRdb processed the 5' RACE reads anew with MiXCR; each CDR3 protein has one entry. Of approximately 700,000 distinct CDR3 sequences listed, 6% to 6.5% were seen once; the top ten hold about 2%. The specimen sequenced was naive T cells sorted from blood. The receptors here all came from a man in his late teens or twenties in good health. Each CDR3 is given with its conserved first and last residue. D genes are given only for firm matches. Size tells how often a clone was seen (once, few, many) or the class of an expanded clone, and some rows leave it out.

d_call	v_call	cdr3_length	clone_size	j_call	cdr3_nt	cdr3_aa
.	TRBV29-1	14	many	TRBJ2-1	TGCAGCGTTATCTGGACTGCCAACTACAATGAGCAGTTCTTC	CSVIWTANYNEQFF
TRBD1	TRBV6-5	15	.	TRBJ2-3	TGTGCCAGCAGTTATACAGGGGGCAATACAGATACGCAGTATTTT	CASSYTGGNTDTQYF
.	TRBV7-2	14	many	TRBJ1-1	TGTGCCAGCAGCGCGGGACAAACGGGAGCTGAAGCTTTCTTT	CASSAGQTGAEAFF
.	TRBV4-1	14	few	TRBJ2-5	TGCGCCAGCAGCCAAGTGGGGGGTTCGGAGACCCAGTACTTC	CASSQVGGSETQYF
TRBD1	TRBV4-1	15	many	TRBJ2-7	TGCGCCAGCAGCCAAGGGAGGGACAGGGTCTACGAGCAGTACTTC	CASSQGRDRVYEQYF
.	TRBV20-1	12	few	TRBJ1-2	TGCAGTGCTAGAGACAGGGCCTATGGCTACACCTTC	CSARDRAYGYTF
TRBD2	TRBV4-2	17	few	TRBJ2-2	TGTGCCAGCAGCCAAGTTCTAGCGGGAGCTTATATCGGGGAGCTGTTTTTT	CASSQVLAGAYIGELFF
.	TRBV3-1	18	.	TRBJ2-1	TGTGCCAGCAGCCACGGCCTGAGGGGACATCTACTTTACAATGAGCAGTTCTTC	CASSHGLRGHLLYNEQFF
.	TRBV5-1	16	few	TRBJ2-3	TGCGCCAGCAGCTTGGGGGAGAATGGAGGGGCAGATACGCAGTATTTT	CASSLGENGGADTQYF
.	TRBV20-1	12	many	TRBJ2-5	TGCAGTGCCCGGCAGACCCAAGAGACCCAGTACTTC	CSARQTQETQYF
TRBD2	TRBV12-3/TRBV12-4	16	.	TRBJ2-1	TGTGCCAGCAGGCTGGGCGGGGGGAGCGTCTACAATGAGCAGTTCTTC	CASRLGGGSVYNEQFF
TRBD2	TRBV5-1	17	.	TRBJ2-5	TGCGCCAGCAGCCCCGGAGGCCTAGCGGGAGGGCAAGAGACCCAGTACTTC	CASSPGGLAGGQETQYF
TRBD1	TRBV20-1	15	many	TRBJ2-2	TGCAGTGCTGCGGAGACAGGGGCTAACACCGGGGAGCTGTTTTTT	CSAAETGANTGELFF
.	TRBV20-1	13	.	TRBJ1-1	TGCAGGGCGATGGTGCAGCCGAACACTGAAGCTTTCTTT	CRAMVQPNTEAFF
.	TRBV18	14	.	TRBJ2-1	TGTGCCAGCTCACCACCGGAAGGATACAATGAGCAGTTCTTC	CASSPPEGYNEQFF
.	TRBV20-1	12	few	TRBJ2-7	TGCAGTGCTAGAGTTCCAGCGGTCGGTCAATACTTC	CSARVPAVGQYF
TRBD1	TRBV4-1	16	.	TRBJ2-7	TGCGCCAGCAGCCAAGAGTTGACAGGGAGCTCCTACGAGCAGTACTTC	CASSQELTGSSYEQYF
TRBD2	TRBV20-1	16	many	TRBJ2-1	TGCAGTGCTAGAGACCCGGGGACTAGCGGCTACAATGAGCAGTTCTTC	CSARDPGTSGYNEQFF
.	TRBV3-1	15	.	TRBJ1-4	TGTGCCAGCAGCTGGGGAGACAGGCAAAATGAAAAACTGTTTTTT	CASSWGDRQNEKLFF
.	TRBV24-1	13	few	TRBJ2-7	TGTGCCACCAGTGATCCCCCGATGAAGGAGCAGTACTTC	CATSDPPMKEQYF
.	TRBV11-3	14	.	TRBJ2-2	TGTGCCAGCAGCAACATGGTGAACACCGGGGAGCTGTTTTTT	CASSNMVNTGELFF
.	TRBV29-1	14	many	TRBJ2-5	TGCAGCGTTGGGCAACAGGGTTTTCAAGAGACCCAGTACTTC	CSVGQQGFQETQYF
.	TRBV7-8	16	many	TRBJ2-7	TGTGCCAGCAGCTTAGCGTTGGCTCGGGACACCTACGAGCAGTACTTC	CASSLALARDTYEQYF
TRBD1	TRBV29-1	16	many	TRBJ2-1	TGCAGCGTCCCACCGACAGGGGGTACCCCCTACAATGAGCAGTTCTTC	CSVPPTGGTPYNEQFF
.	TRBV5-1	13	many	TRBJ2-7	TGCGCCAGCAGCTCGCGAAATACCTACGAGCAGTACTTC	CASSSRNTYEQYF
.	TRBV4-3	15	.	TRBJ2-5	TGCGCCAGCAGCCAAGAGACCCGTACTAGTGAGACCCAGTACTTC	CASSQETRTSETQYF
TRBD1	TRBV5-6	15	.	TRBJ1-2	TGTGCCAGCAGCATACTTGGGACAGGAGACTATGGCTACACCTTC	CASSILGTGDYGYTF
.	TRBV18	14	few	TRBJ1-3	TGTGCCAGCTCACCCCGGGGGGCCGGAAACACCATATATTTT	CASSPRGAGNTIYF
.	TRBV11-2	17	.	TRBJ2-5	TGTGCCAGCAGCGCCCGGACAGTGGGGTTACCGCAAGAGACCCAGTACTTC	CASSARTVGLPQETQYF
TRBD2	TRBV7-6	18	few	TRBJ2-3	TGTGCCAGCAGCTTAAGGGGAGAACTAGCGGGAGTTCCAGATACGCAGTATTTT	CASSLRGELAGVPDTQYF
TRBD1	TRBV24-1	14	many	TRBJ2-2	TGTGCCACCGAGAGACAGGGCGAAACCGGGGAGCTGTTTTTT	CATERQGETGELFF
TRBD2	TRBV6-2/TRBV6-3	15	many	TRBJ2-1	TGTGCCAGCGCGTCGGGGCTAGCGGTGTACAATGAGCAGTTCTTC	CASASGLAVYNEQFF
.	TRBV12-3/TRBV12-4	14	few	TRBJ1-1	TGTGCCAGCGGAACGTGGGAGATGAACACTGAAGCTTTCTTT	CASGTWEMNTEAFF
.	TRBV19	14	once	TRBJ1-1	TGTGCCAGTAGTATAATGAATTGGAGGAGTGAAGCTTTCTTT	CASSIMNWRSEAFF
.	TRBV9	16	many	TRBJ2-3	TGTGCCAGCAGCGTATCCTCTGGGCTTAGCACAGATACGCAGTATTTT	CASSVSSGLSTDTQYF
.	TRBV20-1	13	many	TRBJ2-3	TGCAGCGCTACCCTTGGGGATCCGGATACGCAGTATTTT	CSATLGDPDTQYF
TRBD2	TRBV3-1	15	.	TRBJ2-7	TGTGCCAGCAGCCCTAGCGGGAGCGGGATTTACGAGCAGTACTTC	CASSPSGSGIYEQYF
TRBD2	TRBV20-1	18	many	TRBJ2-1	TGCAGTCCTAGAGGGGGGCGGAAAGCGGGAGGGGCGTACAATGAGCAGTTCTTC	CSPRGGRKAGGAYNEQFF
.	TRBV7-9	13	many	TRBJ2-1	TGTGCCATTCAACCGGGGCAGAGCAATGAGCAGTTCTTC	CAIQPGQSNEQFF
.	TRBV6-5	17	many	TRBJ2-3	TGTGCCAGCAGTTCTATCGTCGGGGAGCGGGGCACAGATACGCAGTATTTT	CASSSIVGERGTDTQYF
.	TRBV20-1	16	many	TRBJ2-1	TGCAGTGCTAGAGATACGCGCTGGAGCTCCTACAATGAGCAGTTCTTC	CSARDTRWSSYNEQFF
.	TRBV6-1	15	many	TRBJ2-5	TGTGCCAGCAGTGAAGGGACTCTGTACCAAGAGACCCAGTACTTC	CASSEGTLYQETQYF
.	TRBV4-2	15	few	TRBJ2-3	TGTGCCAGCAGCGTAACCGTCGGCGGGATAGATACGCAGTATTTT	CASSVTVGGIDTQYF
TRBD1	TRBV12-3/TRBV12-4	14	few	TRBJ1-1	TGTGCCAGCAGAAAGACAGGGCCGAACACTGAAGCTTTCTTT	CASRKTGPNTEAFF
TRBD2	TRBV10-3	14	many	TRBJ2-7	TGTGCCACGAGCCGGCGGGAGGGCACCTACGAGCAGTACTTC	CATSRREGTYEQYF
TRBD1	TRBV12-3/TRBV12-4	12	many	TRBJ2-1	TGTGCCAGCCGGACAGGGGTCAGGGAGCAGTTCTTC	CASRTGVREQFF
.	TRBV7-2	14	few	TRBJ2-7	TGTGCCAGCACCATGGTGGAGGGGGCGTACGAGCAGTACTTC	CASTMVEGAYEQYF
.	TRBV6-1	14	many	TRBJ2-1	TGTGCCAGCAGGGACGGGAGCTCCTACAATGAGCAGTTCTTC	CASRDGSSYNEQFF
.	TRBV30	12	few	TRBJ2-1	TGTGCCTGGGCCGGGACGAACAATGAGCAGTTCTTC	CAWAGTNNEQFF
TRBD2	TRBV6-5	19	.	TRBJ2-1	TGTGCCAGCAGTTACTCGATTGGGACTAGCGCCGGCTCCTACAATGAGCAGTTCTTC	CASSYSIGTSAGSYNEQFF
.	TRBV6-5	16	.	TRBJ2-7	TGTGCCAGCAGTTCCTACGAATTGGACAGCTCCTACGAGCAGTACTTC	CASSSYELDSSYEQYF
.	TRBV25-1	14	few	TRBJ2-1	TGTGCCAGCACCAGAAGTTTAGGTCCCCATGAGCAGTTCTTC	CASTRSLGPHEQFF
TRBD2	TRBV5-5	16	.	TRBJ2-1	TGTGCCAGCAGCTCCGGCGGGGTAGCGGGGCGGAATGAGCAGTTCTTC	CASSSGGVAGRNEQFF
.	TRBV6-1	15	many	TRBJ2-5	TGTGCCAGCAGTCATATAGACAGGAACCGGGAGACCCAGTACTTC	CASSHIDRNRETQYF